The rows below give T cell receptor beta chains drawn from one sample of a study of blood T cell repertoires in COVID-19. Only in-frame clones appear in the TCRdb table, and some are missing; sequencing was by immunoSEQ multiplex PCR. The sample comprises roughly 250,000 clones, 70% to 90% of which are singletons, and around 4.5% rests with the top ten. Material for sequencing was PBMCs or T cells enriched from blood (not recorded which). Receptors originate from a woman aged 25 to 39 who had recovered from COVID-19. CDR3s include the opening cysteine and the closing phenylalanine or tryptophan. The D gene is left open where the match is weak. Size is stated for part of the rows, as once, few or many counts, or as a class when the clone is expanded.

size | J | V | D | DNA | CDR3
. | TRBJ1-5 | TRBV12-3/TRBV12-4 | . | TGTGCCAGCAGGGGGGGTAATCAGCCCCAGCATTTT | CASRGGNQPQHF
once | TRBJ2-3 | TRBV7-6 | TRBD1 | TGTGCCAGCAGCTATGGACAGGGCACAGATACGCAGTATTTT | CASSYGQGTDTQYF
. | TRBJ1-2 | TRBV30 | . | TGTGCCTGGACAGAAGTGGACTATGGCTACACCTTC | CAWTEVDYGYTF
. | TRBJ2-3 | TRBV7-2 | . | TGTGCCAGCAGCTCTACTTACACAGATACGCAGTATTTT | CASSSTYTDTQYF
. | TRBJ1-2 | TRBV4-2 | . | TGTGCCAGCAGCCAAGGAGCATATGGCTACACCTTC | CASSQGAYGYTF
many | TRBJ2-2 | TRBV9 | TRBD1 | TGTGCCAGCAGCGCACTAAGGACAGGAGCCGACGGGGAGCTGTTTTTT | CASSALRTGADGELFF
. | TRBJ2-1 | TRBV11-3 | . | TGTGCCAGCAGCTTAATGGGCGGGATTAATGAGCAGTTCTTC | CASSLMGGINEQFF
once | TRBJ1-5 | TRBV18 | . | TGTGCCAGCTCACCAGGGAGCTCTCAGCCCCAGCATTTT | CASSPGSSQPQHF
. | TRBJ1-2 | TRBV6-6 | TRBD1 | TGTGCCAGCAGTTCCGGACAGGGCATCGTCTTC | CASSSGQGIVF
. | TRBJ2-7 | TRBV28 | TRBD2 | TGTGCCAGCGGATTGGGACTAGCCTCCTACGAGCAGTACTTC | CASGLGLASYEQYF
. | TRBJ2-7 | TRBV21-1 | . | TGTGCCAGCCCCAAGAGGTCTAGCGGGGGGGAGAGAGGCTACGAGCAGTACTTC | CASPKRSSGGERGYEQYF
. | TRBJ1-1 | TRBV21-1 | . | TGTGCCAGCAGTAACCCTAGTTTAATCGGGAACACTGAAGCTTTCTTT | CASSNPSLIGNTEAFF
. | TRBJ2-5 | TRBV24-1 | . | TGTGCCACCAGTGATTTCCTAAGCCAGGACAGCTCCTTGGAGACCCAGTACTTC | CATSDFLSQDSSLETQYF
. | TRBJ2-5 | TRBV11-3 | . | TGTGCCAGCAGCTTACCAGGGACTCAAGAGACCCAGTACTTC | CASSLPGTQETQYF
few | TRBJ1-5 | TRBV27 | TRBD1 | TGTGCCAGCAGTTTAAAGGGACAGGGGTCCCATAGCAATCAGCCCCAGCATTTT | CASSLKGQGSHSNQPQHF
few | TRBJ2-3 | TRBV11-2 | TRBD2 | TGTGCCAGCACCGGGGGGGATAATCCAGATACGCAGTATTTT | CASTGGDNPDTQYF
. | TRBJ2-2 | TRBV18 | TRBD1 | TGTGCCAGCTCACCTCTACAGGGGGCCGACACCGGGGAGCTGTTTTTT | CASSPLQGADTGELFF
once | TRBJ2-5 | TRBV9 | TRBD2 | TGTGCCAGCAGCGTAGGGCGTTCGGGGGGGCAAGAGAGTTTTGGGACCCAGTACTTC | CASSVGRSGGQESFGTQYF
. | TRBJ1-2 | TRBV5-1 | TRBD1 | TGCGCCAGCAGCCTAGGGCCGGGACAGCCTTCTAACTATGGCTACACCTTC | CASSLGPGQPSNYGYTF
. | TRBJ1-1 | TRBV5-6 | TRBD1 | TGTGCCAGCAGCTTCGGACAGGGTGACACTGAAGCTTTCTTT | CASSFGQGDTEAFF
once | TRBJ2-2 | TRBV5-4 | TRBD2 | TGTGCCAGCAGCGCCGGGACTAGTGACACCGGGGAGCTGTTTTTT | CASSAGTSDTGELFF
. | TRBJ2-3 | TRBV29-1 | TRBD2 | TGCAGCGTTGTTCTAGCGGGCCATCGGTCAGATACGCAGTATTTT | CSVVLAGHRSDTQYF
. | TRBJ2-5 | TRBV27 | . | TGTGCCAGCAGTCCCCTTACGGGGGGCTTGACCCAGTACTTC | CASSPLTGGLTQYF
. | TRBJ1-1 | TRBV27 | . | TGTGCCAGCAGTTTATCCCCTGGGGAGACTGAAGCTTTCTTT | CASSLSPGETEAFF
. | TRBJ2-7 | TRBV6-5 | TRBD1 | TGTGCCAGCAGTTACTCCGTGACAGGGGGCACCTACGAGCAGTACTTC | CASSYSVTGGTYEQYF
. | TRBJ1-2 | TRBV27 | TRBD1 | TGTGCCAGCAGCCCAACGGCTGGGCAGGGGGCAAACTATGGCTACACCTTC | CASSPTAGQGANYGYTF
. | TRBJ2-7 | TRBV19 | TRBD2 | TGTGCCAGTAGTACTAGGACTAGCGGGAGACCCTACGAGCAGTACTTC | CASSTRTSGRPYEQYF
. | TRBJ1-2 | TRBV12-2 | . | TGTGCAAGTCGCTTAGGAGGTTCTGACAGGGCTTCCCGGGGAGGCTACACCTTC | CASRLGGSDRASRGGYTF
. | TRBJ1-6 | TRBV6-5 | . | TGTGCCAGCAGTCGTGCAGGAGGGAATTCACCCCTCCACTTT | CASSRAGGNSPLHF
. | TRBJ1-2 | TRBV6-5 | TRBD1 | TGTGCCAGCAGTTACTCGCAGACAGGGGCTAACTATGGCTACACCTTC | CASSYSQTGANYGYTF
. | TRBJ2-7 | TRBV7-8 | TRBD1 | TGTGCCAGCAGACTAGGGACAGGGGACACCTACGAGCAGTACTTC | CASRLGTGDTYEQYF